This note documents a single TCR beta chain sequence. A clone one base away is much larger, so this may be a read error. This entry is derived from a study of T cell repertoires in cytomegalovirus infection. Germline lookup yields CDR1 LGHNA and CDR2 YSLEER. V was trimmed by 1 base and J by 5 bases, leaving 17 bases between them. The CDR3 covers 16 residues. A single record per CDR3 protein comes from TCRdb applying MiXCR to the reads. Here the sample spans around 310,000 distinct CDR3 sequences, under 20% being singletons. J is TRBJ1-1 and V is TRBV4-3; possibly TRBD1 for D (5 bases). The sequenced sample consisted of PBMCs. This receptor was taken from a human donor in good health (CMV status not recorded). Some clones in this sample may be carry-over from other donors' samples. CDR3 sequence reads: CASSQGDEPGGTEAFF. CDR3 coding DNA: TGCGCCAGCAGCCAAGGGGACGAGCCCGGGGGGACTGAAGCTTTCTTT.